This TCR beta chain is from a study of OX40 agonist ivuxolimab in advanced cancers. This CDR3 is 15 amino acids long. V was pared by 4 bases and J by 3 bases, with 17 bases between. Germline V lookup: CDR1 SGHDT, CDR2 YYEEEE. This clone was detected only once. Generated by immunoSEQ multiplex PCR, the TCRdb table keeps only in-frame clones and is missing some. This table holds tens of thousands of clones, about 90% found once. The sequence was collected from an adult with an advanced solid tumor such as melanoma, head and neck, liver or kidney cancer. The rearrangement uses TRBV5-6 and TRBJ2-7; D ambiguous. The material sequenced was CD4+ or CD8+ T cells sorted from blood, taken in a trial of the OX40 agonist ivuxolimab. The chain's CDR3 is CASSPGPATSYEQYF. DNA for the CDR3: TGTGCCAGCAGCCCCGGCCCGGCCACGAGCTACGAGCAGTACTTC.